The rows below give T cell receptor beta chains drawn from one sample of a study of a mutant IDH1 vaccine in newly diagnosed glioma. The assay was immunoSEQ multiplex PCR, and TCRdb's table has in-frame clones only and misses some. The data hold approximately 27,000 clones, with roughly nine tenths observed a single time. Their target antigens are unknown. The sample consisted of PBMCs, taken from a glioma patient whose treatment included an IDH1 peptide vaccine. These receptor sequences come from a man aged 18 to 35 with glioma. CDR3s include the opening cysteine and the closing phenylalanine or tryptophan. D genes are given only for firm matches. The size of a clone is reported for some rows only, either as once, few or many, or as a class for expanded clones.

j_gene | v_gene | abundance | len | d_gene | CDR3aa | CDR3nt
TRBJ1-2 | TRBV7-2 | NA | 15 | NA | CASSLDPGVYYGYTF | TGTGCCAGCAGCTTAGATCCAGGGGTCTATTATGGCTACACCTTC
TRBJ2-2 | TRBV5-1 | NA | 15 | NA | CASSLALGDTGELFF | TGCGCCAGCAGCTTGGCTTTGGGGGACACCGGGGAGCTGTTTTTT
TRBJ1-1 | TRBV14 | NA | 17 | NA | CASSPLQRGPMNTEAFF | TGTGCCAGCAGCCCCCTACAAAGGGGACCTATGAACACTGAAGCTTTCTTT
TRBJ1-2 | TRBV4-1 | NA | 13 | NA | CASSQDGNYGYTF | TGCGCCAGCAGCCAAGACGGAAACTATGGCTACACCTTC
TRBJ1-5 | TRBV16 | NA | 13 | NA | CASSPQGNQPQHF | TGTGCCAGCAGCCCCCAAGGCAATCAGCCCCAGCATTTT
TRBJ2-1 | TRBV19 | NA | 16 | TRBD2 | CASSHSSGRAGYEQFF | TGTGCCAGTAGCCACTCTAGCGGGAGGGCAGGCTATGAGCAGTTCTTC
TRBJ2-3 | TRBV29-1 | NA | 14 | NA | CSVGASLNTDTQYF | TGCAGCGTTGGAGCGTCTCTAAACACAGATACGCAGTATTTT
TRBJ1-4 | TRBV7-6 | NA | 14 | TRBD1 | CASSFRQGREKLFF | TGTGCCAGCAGCTTCCGACAGGGGCGTGAAAAACTGTTTTTT
TRBJ1-1 | TRBV9 | NA | 17 | NA | CASSVGAGTGYTAEAFF | TGTGCCAGCAGCGTAGGGGCAGGGACGGGGTATACTGCTGAAGCTTTCTTT
TRBJ1-3 | TRBV4-3 | NA | 17 | NA | CASSQEIRTAGENTIYF | TGCGCCAGCAGCCAAGAGATCAGGACAGCCGGCGAAAACACCATATATTTT
TRBJ1-1 | TRBV10-2 | NA | 12 | NA | CASSRRGTEAFF | TGCGCCAGCTCAAGGAGAGGCACTGAAGCTTTCTTT
TRBJ2-7 | TRBV5-4 | medium-sized | 17 | NA | CASSPSLGGTEAHEQYF | TGTGCCAGCAGCCCGAGTTTAGGAGGGACAGAAGCACACGAGCAGTACTTC
TRBJ2-5 | TRBV29-1 | NA | 12 | NA | CSVYLRQETQYF | TGCAGCGTGTATCTCAGGCAAGAGACCCAGTACTTC
TRBJ2-5 | TRBV25-1 | NA | 14 | TRBD2 | CASSERGYQETQYF | TGTGCCAGCAGTGAGCGGGGGTACCAAGAGACCCAGTACTTC
TRBJ2-5 | TRBV4-1 | NA | 13 | NA | CASSQVPPETQYF | TGCGCCAGCAGCCAAGTCCCCCCCGAGACCCAGTACTTC
TRBJ2-6 | TRBV30 | NA | 14 | NA | CAWSTGTGANVLTF | TGTGCCTGGAGTACGGGGACTGGGGCCAACGTCCTGACTTTC
TRBJ1-2 | TRBV29-1 | NA | 11 | NA | CSAAWGYGYTF | TGCAGCGCAGCGTGGGGCTATGGCTACACCTTC
TRBJ1-1 | TRBV7-8 | NA | 14 | NA | CASSAGTVNTEAFF | TGTGCCAGCAGCGCCGGGACGGTCAACACTGAAGCTTTCTTT
TRBJ2-7 | TRBV29-1 | NA | 13 | NA | CSVVKQGRHEQYF | TGCAGCGTCGTAAAACAGGGGAGGCACGAGCAGTACTTC
TRBJ1-1 | TRBV10-3 | NA | 15 | TRBD1 | CAISDSGGTRTEAFF | TGTGCCATCAGTGACTCAGGGGGCACCAGGACTGAAGCTTTCTTT
TRBJ1-3 | TRBV5-6 | NA | 13 | NA | CASSDGGGNTIYF | TGTGCCAGCAGCGACGGTGGGGGAAACACCATATATTTT
TRBJ1-2 | TRBV21-1 | few | 9 | NA | CPCRYGYTF | TGTCCTTGTCGTTATGGCTACACCTTC
TRBJ1-2 | TRBV29-1 | NA | 12 | NA | CSMWTPNYGYTF | TGCAGCATGTGGACTCCTAACTATGGCTACACCTTC
TRBJ2-5 | TRBV19 | NA | 15 | TRBD1 | CASSMGQGLGETQYF | TGTGCCAGTAGTATGGGACAGGGGCTGGGGGAGACCCAGTACTTC
TRBJ1-5 | TRBV23-1 | NA | 17 | NA | CASSQSWQGDSNQPQHF | TGCGCCAGCAGTCAATCTTGGCAGGGAGATAGCAATCAGCCCCAGCATTTT
TRBJ2-1 | TRBV6-5 | few | 16 | NA | CASSYRRTTYNNEQFF | TGTGCCAGCAGTTACCGTAGGACTACCTACAACAATGAGCAGTTCTTC
TRBJ2-7 | TRBV4-2 | once | 15 | NA | CASSQEPGSSYEQYF | TGTGCCAGCAGCCAAGAGCCTGGGAGCTCCTACGAGCAGTACTTC
TRBJ2-2 | TRBV29-1 | NA | 13 | NA | CSVERGSTGELFF | TGCAGCGTTGAACGGGGTTCCACCGGGGAGCTGTTTTTT
TRBJ2-7 | TRBV5-1 | NA | 16 | NA | CASSRGWDRSSYEQYF | TGCGCCAGCAGCCGCGGATGGGACCGAAGCTCCTACGAGCAGTACTTC
TRBJ2-3 | TRBV18 | NA | 14 | TRBD1 | CASSLQGAEDTQYF | TGTGCCAGCTCACTACAGGGGGCTGAGGATACGCAGTATTTT
TRBJ2-7 | TRBV4-2 | NA | 14 | TRBD1 | CASSQGTGRYEQYF | TGTGCCAGCAGCCAAGGGACAGGTCGCTACGAGCAGTACTTC
TRBJ2-7 | TRBV9 | NA | 15 | TRBD2 | CASSRGGSGSYEQYF | TGTGCCAGCAGCAGGGGCGGGAGCGGTTCCTACGAGCAGTACTTC
TRBJ2-1 | TRBV4-3 | NA | 15 | NA | CASSQTGGLYNEQFF | TGCGCCAGCAGCCAAACAGGAGGGCTATACAATGAGCAGTTCTTC
TRBJ1-4 | TRBV6-1 | NA | 13 | NA | CASRGGTTEKLFF | TGTGCCAGCAGGGGGGGCACGACTGAAAAACTGTTTTTT
TRBJ2-7 | TRBV6-1 | NA | 15 | NA | CASSEGSSYSYEQYF | TGTGCTTCCTCCGAAGGGAGCAGTTACTCCTACGAGCAGTACTTC
TRBJ1-2 | TRBV30 | NA | 17 | NA | CAVKSGRAATPSGGYTF | TGTGCCGTAAAATCTGGGCGGGCGGCTACACCATCGGGCGGCTACACCTTC
TRBJ2-7 | TRBV7-8 | once | 20 | TRBD2 | CASSGLRERGAGGGRREQYF | TGTGCCAGCAGCGGCCTCAGGGAAAGGGGGGCGGGTGGCGGGAGGCGTGAGCAGTACTTC
TRBJ2-7 | TRBV29-1 | once | 14 | NA | CSVEVRQSSYEQYF | TGCAGCGTTGAAGTCCGACAGAGCTCCTACGAGCAGTACTTC
TRBJ1-3 | TRBV5-8 | NA | 14 | NA | CASSLVTRSGTIYF | TGTGCCAGCAGCTTGGTAACCCGGTCCGGGACCATATATTTT